The 5 T cell receptor beta chains presented below share a single source sample, sequenced in a study of persistence of HIV-infected CD4 T cells. An overlapping HIV-1 Gag peptide pool stimulated these cells at about 0.9 ug/peptide/mL. Sorting selected CD4+ T cells upregulating both CD40 ligand and CD69. No antigen has been identified for these receptors. The libraries were made with immunoSEQ version 4 in survey mode. Clones were read by immunoSEQ multiplex PCR, and TCRdb kept only the in-frame ones, dropping some. The sample has under 20,000 clones; less than 75% are singletons. The sample consisted of CD4+ T cells sorted from PBMCs after roughly 19-hour stimulation, taken from a patient who received antiretroviral therapy. Source of these receptors: an adult woman with HIV who was CMV-seropositive.

The chain has TRBV19 and TRBJ1-2; weak D call: TRBD1 (6 bases). V shed 5 bases and J shed 2 bases, with 12 bases lying between them. The CDR3 consists of 14 residues. CDR1 LNHDA and CDR2 SQIVND come from the germline V gene (reference sequence). CDR3 loop: CASSSGQRNYGYTF. The CDR3 DNA is TGTGCCAGTAGTTCCGGACAGAGAAACTATGGCTACACCTTC.

The gene calls are TRBV5-1 and TRBJ1-2; D call uncertain. The CDR3 contains 15 residues. V lost 1 base and J lost 4, with 14 bases in between. From germline, CDR1 is SGHRS and CDR2 YFSETQ. CDR3 in DNA: TGCGCCAGCAGCTTGTGGGCCGGGATCGGCTATGGCTACACCTTC. Translated, it gives CASSLWAGIGYGYTF.

The chain recombines TRBV30 with TRBJ1-4, with D hard to call. CDR1 and CDR2 (germline): GTSNPN, SVGIG (reference sequence). This CDR3 comprises 12 residues. The germline V and J ends were trimmed by 5 bases and 5 bases, with 9 bases remaining between them. CDR3 nucleotides: TGTGCCTGGGGACGGCAGAATGAAAAACTGTTTTTT. It yields the protein CAWGRQNEKLFF.

This sequence joins TRBV6-5 and TRBJ2-2; 8 bases align to TRBD1. This CDR3 comprises 16 residues. The trim removed 4 bases at V and 4 bases at J, leaving 8 bases unmatched. Germline loops: CDR1 MNHEY, CDR2 SVGAGI. Here the CDR3 reads CASSSGGTGRTGELFF. CDR3 coding DNA: TGTGCCAGCAGTTCCGGCGGGACAGGCCGCACCGGGGAGCTGTTTTTT.

This sequence joins TRBV6-6 and TRBJ1-2; 7 nucleotides match TRBD1. CDR3 length: 15 amino acids. The germline V gene encodes CDR1 MNHNY and CDR2 SVGAGI (reference sequence). J lost 5 bases, V lost 6 bases, and 12 bases had no gene match. For the CDR3, the DNA is TGTGCCAGCAGACTACCGTCAGGGGGAGAGTATGGCTACACCTTC. The encoded protein is CASRLPSGGEYGYTF.